The present T cell receptor (delta chain) was sequenced within a study of gamma-delta T cells after stem cell transplantation. This clone has more than one count but fewer than ten. The amino acid sequence in TCRdb belongs to a much larger clone and departs from this DNA's translation at residue 4, likely a sequencing read error; the sequence shown is translated from the DNA. TCRdb repeated clone calling on the RT-PCR reads with CATT. In the table there are roughly 1,400 delta-chain clones, under 2% of which are singletons. The CDR3 runs 20 residues. Germline V CDR1 and CDR2: GEAIGNYY, EKD. This rearrangement joins TRDV2 to TRDJ3, with 7 bases identical to TRDD3. This TCR derives from a human donor. It is not recorded whose cells these are; they may come from a transplant donor. Input material: gamma-delta T cells. CDR3 nucleotides: TGTGCCTGTGGCACCGCTGGGGATAGCCCCAGCTCCTGGGACACCCGACAGATGTTTTTC. Protein sequence: CACGTAGDSPSSWDTRQMFF.